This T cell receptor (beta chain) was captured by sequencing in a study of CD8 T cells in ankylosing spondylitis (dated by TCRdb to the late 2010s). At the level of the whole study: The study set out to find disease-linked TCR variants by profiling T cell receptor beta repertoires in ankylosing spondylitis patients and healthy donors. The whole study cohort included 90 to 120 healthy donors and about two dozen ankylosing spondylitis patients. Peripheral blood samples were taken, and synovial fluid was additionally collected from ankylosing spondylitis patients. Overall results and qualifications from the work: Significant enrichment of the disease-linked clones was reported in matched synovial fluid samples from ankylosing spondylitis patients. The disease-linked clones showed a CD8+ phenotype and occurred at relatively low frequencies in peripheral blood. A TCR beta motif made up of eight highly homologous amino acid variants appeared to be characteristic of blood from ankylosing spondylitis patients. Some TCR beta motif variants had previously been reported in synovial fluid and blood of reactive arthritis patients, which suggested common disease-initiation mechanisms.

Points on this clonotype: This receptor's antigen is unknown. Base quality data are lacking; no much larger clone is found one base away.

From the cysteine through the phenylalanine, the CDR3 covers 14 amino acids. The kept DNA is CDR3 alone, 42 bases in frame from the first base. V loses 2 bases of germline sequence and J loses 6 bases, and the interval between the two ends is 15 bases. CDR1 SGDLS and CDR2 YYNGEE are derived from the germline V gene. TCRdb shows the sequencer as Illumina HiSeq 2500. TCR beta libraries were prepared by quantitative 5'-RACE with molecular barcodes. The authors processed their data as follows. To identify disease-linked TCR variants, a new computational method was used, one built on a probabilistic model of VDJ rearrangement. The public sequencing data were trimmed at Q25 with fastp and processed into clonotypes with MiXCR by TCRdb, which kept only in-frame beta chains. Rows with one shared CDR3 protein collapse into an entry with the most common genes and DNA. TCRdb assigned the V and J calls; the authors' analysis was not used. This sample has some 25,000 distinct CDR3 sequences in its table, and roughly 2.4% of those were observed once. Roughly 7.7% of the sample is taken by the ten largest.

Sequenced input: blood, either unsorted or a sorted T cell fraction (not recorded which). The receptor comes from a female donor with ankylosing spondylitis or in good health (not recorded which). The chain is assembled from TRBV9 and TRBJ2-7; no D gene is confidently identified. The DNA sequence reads TGTGCCAGCAGCGTCTACATTACGCCGTCCGAGCAGTACTTC. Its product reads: CASSVYITPSEQYF.